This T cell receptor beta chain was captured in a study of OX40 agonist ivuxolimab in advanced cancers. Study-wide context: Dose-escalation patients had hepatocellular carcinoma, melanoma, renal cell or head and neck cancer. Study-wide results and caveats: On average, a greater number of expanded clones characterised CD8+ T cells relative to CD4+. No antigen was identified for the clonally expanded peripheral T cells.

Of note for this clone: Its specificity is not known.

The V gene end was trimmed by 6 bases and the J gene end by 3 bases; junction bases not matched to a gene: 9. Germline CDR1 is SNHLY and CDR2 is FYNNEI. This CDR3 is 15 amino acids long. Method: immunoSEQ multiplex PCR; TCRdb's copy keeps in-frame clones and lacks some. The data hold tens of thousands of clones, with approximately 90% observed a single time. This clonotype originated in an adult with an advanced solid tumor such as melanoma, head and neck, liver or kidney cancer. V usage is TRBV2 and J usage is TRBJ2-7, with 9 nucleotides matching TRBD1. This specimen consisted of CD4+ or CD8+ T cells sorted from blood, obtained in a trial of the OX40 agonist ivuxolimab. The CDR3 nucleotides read TGTGCCAGCAGGGCGGAGACAGGGGGGAGCTACGAGCAGTACTTC. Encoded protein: CASRAETGGSYEQYF.